This T cell receptor (beta chain) was identified during a study of patients and donors after allogeneic stem cell transplantation (dated by TCRdb to between 2020 and 2021). This clonotype was observed a handful of times. No cognate antigen has been identified for it. One base away there is no much larger clone; base qualities are not given. The library was generated by RT-PCR. Sequenced using a NextSeq 550. TCRdb itself trimmed the public reads at Q25 with fastp, ran MiXCR and retained productive beta chains. Each CDR3 protein appears once, grouped with its most common genes and DNA. This sample lists 150,000 to 200,000 distinct CDR3 sequences; roughly 31% were detected once. The leading ten clones occupy 3.2% of the sample. CDR1 is given as MGHRA and CDR2 as YSYEKL, both from the germline V gene. Counted from cysteine to phenylalanine, this CDR3 has 13 amino acids. The only DNA kept is the CDR3, 39 bases in frame from the first base. At the junction V is shortened by 1 base and J by 6 bases; bases outside the gene matches: 0.

Material for sequencing was blood, either unsorted or a sorted T cell fraction (not recorded which). The chain employs TRBV4-1 and TRBJ1-2; 9 of the junction bases match TRBD1. The receptor's source is a human donor who was either an allogeneic HSCT recipient or a stem cell or donor lymphocyte infusion donor (not recorded which). It is not recorded whose cells these are; they may come from a transplant donor. The nucleotide sequence reads as follows: TGCGCCAGCAGCCAAGGGACAGGGGATGGCTACACCTTC. Translated, it gives CASSQGTGDGYTF.